This record concerns one T cell receptor (beta chain) sequence. The data stem from a study of blood T cell repertoires in COVID-19. Repertoires were generated with immunoSEQ multiplex PCR, while TCRdb's copy carries only in-frame clones and drops some. The data show tens of thousands of clones, around 86% seen once. The source of this sequence is a human donor in a cohort sampled during active COVID-19. Source material: peripheral blood.

CDR3 coding DNA: TGCGCCAGCAGCTTGGGGCAGGGGAACACCTACGAGCAGTACTTC. This sequence encodes CASSLGQGNTYEQYF. The V gene is TRBV5-1, the J gene TRBJ2-7; possible D gene TRBD1, 6 bases. Deletions cut 0 bases from V and 2 bases from J, with 12 bases between. From germline, CDR1 is SGHRS and CDR2 YFSETQ. The CDR3 is made up of 15 amino acids.